One sample yielded the 28 T cell receptor beta chains listed below, sequenced in a study of cytomegalovirus exposure and HLA in healthy donors. Use of 60 Vbeta and 13 Jbeta primers characterized the PCR. Clones were sequenced by immunoSEQ multiplex PCR, and TCRdb holds only the in-frame ones, with some missing. The sample consists of more than 90,000 clones, about 72% of them appearing once. Input material: PBMCs. The receptors were sampled from a man between 45 and 60 years old in good health and CMV-seropositive.

The chain links TRBV6-5 to TRBJ2-5, with D tentatively TRBD1 (5 bases). The J call could be wrong; TRBJ2-7 is a better fit for the DNA end. The CDR3 contains 13 residues. Per the germline V gene, CDR1 is MNHEY and CDR2 is SVGAGI. CDR3: CASSLTVAYEQYF. The CDR3 nucleotides are TGTGCCAGCAGTTTGACAGTGGCCTACGAGCAGTACTTC.

The chain carries TRBV4-1 and TRBJ2-5, with 11 positions matching TRBD2. The germline gives CDR1 MGHRA, CDR2 YSYEKL. Unmatched junction bases numbered 13, after V lost 1 base and J lost 3 bases. There are 19 residues in the CDR3. This chain's CDR3 is CASSQGQGLASGGKETQYF. CDR3 bases: TGCGCCAGCAGCCAAGGACAAGGCCTGGCTAGCGGGGGGAAAGAGACCCAGTACTTC.

The chain combines TRBV7-9 with TRBJ2-1; TRBD2 agrees at 11 bases. The CDR3 is 18 residues long. CDR1 and CDR2 from the germline V gene are SEHNR and FQNEAQ (reference sequence). The J segment lost 0 bases and the V segment lost 5 bases, leaving 9 bases of the junction unmatched. The CDR3 here is CASSKGTSGASSYNEQFF. The DNA for the CDR3 is TGTGCCAGCAGCAAAGGGACTAGCGGAGCTAGCTCCTACAATGAGCAGTTCTTC.

V is TRBV2 and J is TRBJ2-3; the match to TRBD2 covers 12 bases. The CDR3 has 17 amino acids. Germline V gene data show CDR1 as SNHLY and CDR2 as FYNNEI. V trimming: 5 bases; J trimming: 1 base; junction bases outside the gene matches: 7. The DNA for the CDR3 is TGTGCCAGCAGTTTGCTAGCGGGGGGGCCGGGCACAGATACGCAGTATTTT. Its protein is CASSLLAGGPGTDTQYF. The full variable domain, with the rest looked up from reference TRBV2 and TRBJ2-3, is EPEVTQTPSHQVTQMGQEVILRCVPISNHLYFYWYRQILGQKVEFLVSFYNNEISEKSEIFDDQFSVERPDGSNFTLKIRSTKLEDSAMYFCASSLLAGGPGTDTQYFGPGTRLTVL.

The V gene is TRBV27, the J gene TRBJ1-2, with TRBD1 matching over 7 bases. Trimming removed 5 bases from V and 8 bases from J; junction bases left unmatched: 8. Germline values: CDR1 MNHEY, CDR2 SMNVEV (reference sequence). CDR3 length: 13 residues. CDR3 bases: TGTGCCAGCAGTCGGACAGGCGGAGCGGGCTACACCTTC. It translates to CASSRTGGAGYTF.

CDR3 DNA: TGTGCCAGCAGCGTAGATTGGCAGGTACTTAACTATGGCTACACCTTC. This translates into CASSVDWQVLNYGYTF. The chain is built from TRBV9 and TRBJ1-2; no clear D gene. The germline CDR1 and CDR2 sequences are SGDLS and YYNGEE. CDR3 length: 16 residues. V dropped 0 bases and J dropped 1 base, with 13 bases sitting between them.

This clone was counted only a few times. This chain joins TRBV10-3 and TRBJ2-6; the match to TRBD2 covers 13 bases. CDR3 size: 23 residues. Trimming cost V 0 bases and J 0 bases; bases outside gene matches: 14. CDR1 and CDR2 from the germline V gene are ENHRY and SYGVKD. In nucleotides, the CDR3 is TGTGCCATCAGTGAGTCACCGGGACTAGCGGGACAGACGCAGTTCTCTGGGGCCAACGTCCTGACTTTC. Translating gives CAISESPGLAGQTQFSGANVLTF.

The chain carries TRBV28 and TRBJ2-6; unclear D gene. Germline V gene data show CDR1 as MDHEN and CDR2 as SYDVKM. Trimming stripped 6 bases from V and 2 bases from J, with 17 bases between. CDR3 length: 17 residues. For the CDR3, the DNA is TGTGCCAGCAGACCTGGCAGTGCCCCAACTGGGGCCAACGTCCTGACTTTC. Translating it yields CASRPGSAPTGANVLTF.

The J gene is TRBJ1-1, the V gene TRBV30; the D gene is possibly TRBD1 (5 bases). The V end lost 5 bases, the J end lost 1 base, and 11 bases lay between the germline ends. This CDR3 has 13 amino acids. Germline assignment: CDR1 GTSNPN and CDR2 SVGIG (reference sequence). This chain's CDR3 is CAWRMGQNTEAFF. DNA of the CDR3: TGTGCCTGGCGCATGGGGCAGAACACTGAAGCTTTCTTT.

This chain joins TRBV5-1 and TRBJ2-7; 10 nucleotides align to TRBD2. V dropped 1 base and J dropped 2; count of bases not matched to a gene: 3. Germline-derived CDR1 and CDR2 are SGHRS and YFSETQ. The CDR3 spans 15 residues. The CDR3 nucleotides read TGCGCCAGCAGCTTGACTAGCGGGGCTGCCTACGAGCAGTACTTC. The encoded protein is CASSLTSGAAYEQYF.

The chain recombines TRBV6-4 with TRBJ2-2; D is perhaps TRBD2 (6 bases). This CDR3 contains 15 residues. Looked up from germline, CDR1 is MRHNA and CDR2 is SNTAGT. Trimming left V 8 bases short and J 4 bases short, with 17 bases between. The DNA of the CDR3 is TGTGCCAGCCCCCGGGGACTGAGGCCCACCGGGGAGCTGTTTTTT. Its protein is CASPRGLRPTGELFF.

The chain recombines TRBV7-8 with TRBJ1-2; 11 nucleotides agree with TRBD1. The V gene's germline CDR1 is SGHVS and CDR2 FQNEAQ. This CDR3 is 15 amino acids long. Trimming removed 0 bases from V and 4 bases from J; junction bases left unmatched: 1. The chain's CDR3 is CASSLADRGPYGYTF. CDR3 bases: TGTGCCAGCAGCTTAGCGGACAGGGGGCCCTATGGCTACACCTTC.

The chain is built from TRBV5-1 and TRBJ2-5, with TRBD1 identical over 10 bases. V gave up 4 bases and J gave up 3 bases; unmatched junction bases: 3. Germline assignment: CDR1 SGHRS and CDR2 YFSETQ. The CDR3 covers 14 residues. As DNA, the CDR3 is TGCGCCAGCAGCCAGGGACAGGGGAAAGAGACCCAGTACTTC. Encoded protein: CASSQGQGKETQYF.

This sequence joins TRBV7-2 and TRBJ2-3, with unresolved D. Germline values: CDR1 SGHTA, CDR2 FQGNSA. There are 13 residues in the CDR3. Trimming pared 5 bases from V and 3 bases from J, leaving 9 bases between. The CDR3 is CASSARVTDTQYF. DNA for the CDR3: TGTGCCAGCAGCGCTCGGGTAACAGATACGCAGTATTTT.

This clone was counted once. Sequence at one end of the junction differs from germline and may be a read error. The chain recombines TRBV4-2 with TRBJ2-7; D possibly corresponds to TRBD1 (6 bases). The CDR3 has 13 amino acids. Germline CDR1 reads LGHNA; CDR2 reads YNFKEQ. The CDR3 DNA follows: TGTGCCAGCAGCCAAGATCGAATGGACAGCTTAGACTTC. This translates into CASSQDRMDSLDF.

This chain connects TRBV5-1 to TRBJ1-2; D gene ambiguous. Germline CDR1 SGHRS, CDR2 YFSETQ. V gave up 0 bases and J gave up 2 bases, with 8 bases separating them. This CDR3 has 14 residues. CDR3 nucleotides: TGCGCCAGCAGCTTGGGTGACTGGAACTATGGCTACACCTTC. Its protein is CASSLGDWNYGYTF.

V and J are TRBV2 and TRBJ1-5, with TRBD1 as a possible D gene (5 bases). Trimming removed 6 bases at V and 4 bases at J, with 13 bases between. This CDR3 comprises 14 residues. CDR1 and CDR2 (germline): SNHLY, FYNNEI. The CDR3 region has the DNA TGTGCCAGCAGACCTGGCAGGGCAAATCAGCCCCAGCATTTT. The encoded protein is CASRPGRANQPQHF.

V usage is TRBV2 and J usage is TRBJ1-6, with D perhaps TRBD1 (5 bases). CDR3 size: 14 residues. Per germline, CDR1 SNHLY and CDR2 FYNNEI. The V end lost 5 bases, the J end lost 8 bases, and 13 bases lay between the germline ends. The CDR3 coding sequence is TGTGCCAGCAGTCAGCAGGGCGCCGATTCACCCCTCCACTTT. This encodes CASSQQGADSPLHF.

The chain carries TRBV27 and TRBJ2-4, with 8 bases fitting TRBD1. Germline assignment: CDR1 MNHEY and CDR2 SMNVEV (reference sequence). With V trimmed by 3 bases and J by 2 bases, 6 bases remained unmatched. The CDR3 runs 16 residues. CDR3 sequence: CASSFGYRGTKNIQYF. CDR3 DNA: TGTGCCAGCAGTTTCGGGTACAGGGGGACCAAAAACATTCAGTACTTC.

The rearrangement uses TRBV9 and TRBJ1-2, with 9 nucleotides matching TRBD1. The CDR3 is 14 amino acids. The J segment lost 4 bases and the V segment lost 0 bases, leaving 1 base of the junction unmatched. CDR1 is SGDLS, CDR2 YYNGEE, per germline. Here the CDR3 DNA reads TGTGCCAGCAGCGTAGAGGGACAGGGCTATGGCTACACCTTC. Translating it yields CASSVEGQGYGYTF. Together with reference TRBV9 and TRBJ1-2, the CDR3 gives the full variable domain: DSGVTQTPKHLITATGQRVTLRCSPRSGDLSVYWYQQSLDQGLQFLIQYYNGEERAKGNILERFSAQQFPDLHSELNLSSLELGDSALYFCASSVEGQGYGYTFGSGTRLTVV.

DNA for the CDR3: TGTGCCAGCAGTTTTAGAAGGTCAGCGGGGGTCTACGAGCAGTACTTC. The encoded protein is CASSFRRSAGVYEQYF. The chain carries TRBV27 and TRBJ2-7, with 8 positions matching TRBD2. Germline V gene sequence: CDR1 MNHEY, CDR2 SMNVEV (reference sequence). V shed 3 bases, J shed 3 bases, and the junction held 10 bases outside the gene matches. CDR3 length: 16 amino acids.

The rearrangement links TRBV19 to TRBJ2-3; 7 bases are a match to TRBD2. The CDR3 extends over 15 amino acids. Germline CDR1 LNHDA, CDR2 SQIVND (reference sequence). V trimming: 4 bases; J trimming: 3 bases; junction bases outside the gene matches: 7. This CDR3 is CASSSQAGPTDTQYF. The CDR3 DNA reads TGTGCCAGTAGTAGCCAAGCGGGGCCAACAGATACGCAGTATTTT. The full variable domain, rest sourced from reference TRBV19 and TRBJ2-3, is DGGITQSPKYLFRKEGQNVTLSCEQNLNHDAMYWYRQDPGQGLRLIYYSQIVNDFQKGDIAEGYSVSREKKESFPLTVTSAQKNPTAFYLCASSSQAGPTDTQYFGPGTRLTVL.

The rearrangement uses TRBV15 and TRBJ1-5; TRBD1 might be the D (5 bases). The germline V gene has CDR1 LNHNV and CDR2 YYDKDF (reference sequence). The V and J ends lost 3 bases and 4 bases respectively, with 13 bases between them. The CDR3 has 15 residues. The CDR3 DNA reads as TGTGCCACCAGCAGGGGGGGGGAGTCAAATCAGCCCCAGCATTTT. Translated, it gives CATSRGGESNQPQHF.

CDR3 coding DNA: TGTGCCAGCACCCAAAGGGGACAGGACCCTAACTATGGCTACACCTTC. Encoded protein: CASTQRGQDPNYGYTF. The chain has TRBV6-4 and TRBJ1-2, with TRBD1 matching over 8 bases. The germline V gene has CDR1 MRHNA and CDR2 SNTAGT. After removal of 7 bases from V and 0 bases from J, the junction contained 10 bases not matched to a gene. The CDR3 totals 16 residues.

V usage is TRBV25-1 and J usage is TRBJ2-5; 10 bases align to TRBD1. Matching the DNA end better, TRBJ2-7 makes the J call doubtful. The CDR3 is 14 amino acids. Germline lookup yields CDR1 MGHDK and CDR2 SYGVNS. The CDR3 region is CASSTTGGGHEQYF. The CDR3 coding sequence is TGTGCCAGCAGTACGACAGGGGGCGGCCACGAGCAGTACTTC.

V and J are TRBV2 and TRBJ2-5; 8 nucleotides match TRBD2. CDR1 and CDR2 from the germline V gene are SNHLY and FYNNEI. The trim removed 10 bases at V and 1 base at J, leaving 11 bases unmatched. This CDR3 spans 15 amino acids. As DNA, the CDR3 is TGTGCCACTGCGAAAGCGGGGGCGCCCCAAGAGACCCAGTACTTC. Its translation: CATAKAGAPQETQYF.

The chain carries TRBV6-1 and TRBJ1-6; D is ambiguous. This CDR3 contains 16 residues. The V gene's germline CDR1 is MNHNS and CDR2 SASEGT. The V gene lost 2 bases and the J gene lost 9 bases, with 17 bases spanning the gap. The CDR3 coding sequence is TGTGCCAGCAGTGAAACGAGGGCCTCCCACAGTTCACCCCTCCACTTT. Residues: CASSETRASHSSPLHF.

The chain combines TRBV10-3 with TRBJ2-7; the D is unclear. CDR1 and CDR2 from the germline V gene are ENHRY and SYGVKD. V shed 10 bases and J shed 5 bases, with 12 bases lying between them. This CDR3 comprises 11 residues. The CDR3 loop reads CATFGFDEQYF. DNA for the CDR3: TGTGCCACCTTCGGGTTCGACGAGCAGTACTTC.